The rows below give T cell receptor beta chains drawn from one sample of a study of blood T cells in healthy people across ages. TCRdb re-called the 5' RACE reads with MiXCR, one entry per CDR3 protein. The sample yields approximately 1,700,000 distinct CDR3 sequences, roughly 43% seen once. Sequenced: blood. The receptors were gathered from a human donor in good health. The CDR3 runs from the conserved cysteine through the conserved F or W. D genes are given only for firm matches. Part of the rows lack a size; the others show once, few, many or a class for expanded clones.

V: TRBV7-2
J: TRBJ2-7
D: -
size: -
CDR3: CASSFGRVNYEQYF
DNA: TGTGCCAGCAGCTTCGGCAGGGTAAACTACGAGCAGTACTTC

V: TRBV7-2
J: TRBJ2-7
D: -
size: -
CDR3: CASGLYRSSYEQYF
DNA: TGTGCCAGCGGTCTCTACCGCTCCTCCTACGAGCAGTACTTC

V: TRBV5-1
J: TRBJ2-4
D: -
size: -
CDR3: CASSLGVVENIQYF
DNA: TGCGCCAGCAGCTTGGGGGTCGTAGAAAACATTCAGTACTTC

V: TRBV6-1
J: TRBJ1-1
D: TRBD1
size: -
CDR3: CASSDLRQGDTEAFF
DNA: TGTGCCAGCAGTGACTTACGACAGGGTGACACTGAAGCTTTCTTT

V: TRBV9
J: TRBJ2-1
D: -
size: -
CDR3: CASAGDNEQVF
DNA: TGTGCCAGTGCGGGGGACAATGAGCAGGTCTTC

V: TRBV20-1
J: TRBJ1-2
D: -
size: -
CDR3: CSAGPGHRLGGYTF
DNA: TGCAGTGCAGGCCCGGGACATAGGTTGGGTGGCTACACCTTC

V: TRBV6-2/TRBV6-3
J: TRBJ2-7
D: -
size: -
CDR3: CASSHGALGIYEQYF
DNA: TGTGCCAGCAGTCATGGGGCACTGGGGATATACGAGCAGTACTTC

V: TRBV4-3
J: TRBJ2-7
D: TRBD1
size: -
CDR3: CASSIRTGPSYEQYF
DNA: TGCGCCAGCAGCATACGGACAGGGCCCTCCTACGAGCAGTACTTC

V: TRBV4-3
J: TRBJ2-3
D: -
size: few
CDR3: CASRQGVGITDTQYF
DNA: TGCGCCAGCAGACAAGGGGTAGGAATCACAGATACGCAGTATTTT

V: TRBV3-1
J: TRBJ2-1
D: -
size: -
CDR3: CASSQARTRADEQFF
DNA: TGTGCCAGCAGCCAAGCAAGGACAAGGGCCGATGAGCAGTTCTTC

V: TRBV6-1
J: TRBJ2-7
D: -
size: -
CDR3: CASDFGGPTDEQYF
DNA: TGTGCCAGCGACTTTGGTGGGCCGACTGACGAGCAGTACTTC

V: TRBV28
J: TRBJ2-7
D: -
size: few
CDR3: CASSFQGRTYEQYF
DNA: TGTGCCAGCAGTTTCCAGGGCCGGACCTACGAGCAGTACTTC

V: TRBV6-5
J: TRBJ1-1
D: -
size: -
CDR3: CASSRDRWEAFF
DNA: TGTGCCAGCAGTCGAGACAGATGGGAAGCTTTCTTT

V: TRBV20-1
J: TRBJ1-2
D: -
size: once
CDR3: CSQITGRNGYTF
DNA: TGCAGCCAAATCACGGGGAGAAATGGCTACACCTTC

V: TRBV5-1
J: TRBJ2-3
D: -
size: few
CDR3: CASSQISDTQYF
DNA: TGCGCCAGCAGCCAAATTTCGGATACGCAGTATTTT

V: TRBV6-6
J: TRBJ1-2
D: -
size: -
CDR3: CASSLLYYGYTF
DNA: TGTGCCAGCAGCCTCCTTTACTATGGCTACACCTTC

V: TRBV7-9
J: TRBJ1-1
D: -
size: -
CDR3: CASSLYRQNTEAFF
DNA: TGTGCCAGCAGCTTGTATCGACAGAACACTGAAGCTTTCTTT

V: TRBV20-1
J: TRBJ1-2
D: TRBD1
size: -
CDR3: CSAQTFGTESDYGYTF
DNA: TGCAGTGCTCAGACTTTTGGGACAGAGTCAGACTATGGCTACACCTTC

V: TRBV20-1
J: TRBJ2-1
D: TRBD2
size: few
CDR3: CSALSLGNGGAGEQFF
DNA: TGCAGTGCGCTGTCCCTCGGCAACGGGGGGGCCGGAGAGCAGTTCTTC

V: TRBV7-2
J: TRBJ1-5
D: -
size: -
CDR3: CASSRGGDSTEHF
DNA: TGTGCCAGCAGCCGCGGGGGTGATTCTACCGAGCATTTT

V: TRBV5-1
J: TRBJ2-7
D: -
size: once
CDR3: CASRALLSSEGSYEQYF
DNA: TGCGCCAGCAGGGCCCTACTCTCTAGCGAGGGGTCCTACGAGCAGTACTTC

V: TRBV13
J: TRBJ2-1
D: -
size: -
CDR3: CASSGDVSYNEQFF
DNA: TGTGCCAGCAGCGGGGACGTTTCCTACAATGAGCAGTTCTTC

V: TRBV27
J: TRBJ1-6
D: -
size: few
CDR3: CASSLGPGYSYNSPLHF
DNA: TGTGCCAGCAGTCTGGGACCTGGGTACTCCTATAATTCACCCCTCCACTTT

V: TRBV5-1
J: TRBJ2-5
D: TRBD2
size: few
CDR3: CASSWLAGETQYF
DNA: TGCGCCAGCAGCTGGCTAGCGGGGGAGACCCAGTACTTC

V: TRBV12-5
J: TRBJ1-1
D: -
size: few
CDR3: CASGLTQTEAFF
DNA: TGTGCTAGTGGTTTGACCCAGACTGAAGCTTTCTTT